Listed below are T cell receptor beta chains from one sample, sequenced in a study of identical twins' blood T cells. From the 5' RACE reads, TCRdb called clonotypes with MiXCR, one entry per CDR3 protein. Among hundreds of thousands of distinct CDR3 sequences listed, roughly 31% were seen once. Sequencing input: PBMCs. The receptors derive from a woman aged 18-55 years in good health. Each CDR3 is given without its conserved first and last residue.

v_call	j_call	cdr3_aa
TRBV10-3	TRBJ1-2	ATRKTTDNYGYT
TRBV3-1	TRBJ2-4	ASSQRQFQY
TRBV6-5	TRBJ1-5	ASSKTTWDQPQH
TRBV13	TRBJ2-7	ASSLRTGAHEQY
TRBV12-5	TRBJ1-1	ASGPRTGIDTEAF
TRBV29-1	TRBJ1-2	SVAGGRGGYT
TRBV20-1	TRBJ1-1	SAGDVTEAF
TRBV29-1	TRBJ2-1	SVVLAGAYNEQL
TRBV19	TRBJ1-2	ASSTTLRDRRGGYT
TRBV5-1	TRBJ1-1	ASSRDSFTEAF
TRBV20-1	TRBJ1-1	SAREVTEAF
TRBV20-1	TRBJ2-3	SATVGAGGQGDTQY
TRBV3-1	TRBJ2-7	ACGGLNGLYEQY
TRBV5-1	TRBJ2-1	ASRLGHDEQF
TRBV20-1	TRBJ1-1	SVPGQGTEAF
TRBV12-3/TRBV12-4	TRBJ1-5	ASSLIRGPQH
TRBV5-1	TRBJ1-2	ASSPGLGDGYT
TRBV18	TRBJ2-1	ASSPISGNDQF
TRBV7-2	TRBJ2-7	ASSPSITHEQY
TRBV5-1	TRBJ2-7	ASSLVTGGDYEQH
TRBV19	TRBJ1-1	ASSKRQGGTEAF
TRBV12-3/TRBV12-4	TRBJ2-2	ASSPPGHLPNTGELF
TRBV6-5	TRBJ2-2	ASSYWGSTGELF
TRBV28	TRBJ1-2	ASSWRINYGYT
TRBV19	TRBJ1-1	ASTTFEAEAF
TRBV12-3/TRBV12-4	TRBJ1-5	ASSLNQGSDQPQH
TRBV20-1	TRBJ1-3	SARGTNLGGNTIY
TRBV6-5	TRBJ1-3	ASARTSGNTIY
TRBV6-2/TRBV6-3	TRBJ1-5	ASSYSRGKYSNQPQH
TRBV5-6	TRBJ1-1	ASSILGTGPNTEAF
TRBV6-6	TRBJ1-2	ASSWTDGGYT
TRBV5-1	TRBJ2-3	ASSRISGGSTDTQY
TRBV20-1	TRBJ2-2	SARRTPNTGELF
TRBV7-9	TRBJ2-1	ASSLTTSGIDEQF
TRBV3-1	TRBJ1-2	ASSQVRGHYGYT
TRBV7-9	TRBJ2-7	ASSLGQTEQY
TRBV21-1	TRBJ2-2	ASSAGSNTGELF
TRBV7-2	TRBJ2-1	ASSFIDGYEQF
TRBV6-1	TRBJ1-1	ASSESRVSEAF
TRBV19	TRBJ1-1	ASSINTGTEAF
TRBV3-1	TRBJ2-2	ASSQDLGFGELF
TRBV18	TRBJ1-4	ASSRIRGTNEKLF
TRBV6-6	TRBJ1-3	ASSSHNSGNTIY
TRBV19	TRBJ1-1	ASSSWTGVGNTEAF
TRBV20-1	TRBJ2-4	SAKGGLAKNIQY
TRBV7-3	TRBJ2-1	ANSLGQTHYNEQF
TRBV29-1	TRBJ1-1	SVEGQKNTEAF
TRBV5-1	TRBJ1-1	ASSNGQGAEAF
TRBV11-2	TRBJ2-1	TSSRQTSGGYNEQF
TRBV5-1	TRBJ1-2	ASSLGSSTANGYT
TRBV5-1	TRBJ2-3	ASSLHYLVGMDTQY
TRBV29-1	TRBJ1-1	SVVWAGNTEAF
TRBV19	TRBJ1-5	ASSIWGRYQPQH
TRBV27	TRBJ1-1	ASSSDGNGNTEAF
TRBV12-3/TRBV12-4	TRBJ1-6	ASSATGGNSPLH
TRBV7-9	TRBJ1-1	ASSPGTGSATEAF
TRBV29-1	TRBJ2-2	SVIGVSNTGELF
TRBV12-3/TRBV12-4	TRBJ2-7	ASSQTQGFNEQY
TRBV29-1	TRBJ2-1	SVQTGGRDNEQF
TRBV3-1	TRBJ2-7	ASSQGNLAGVPYEQY